The 16 T cell receptor beta chains reported below all come from one sample, sequenced in a study of radiation and T cells in renal cell carcinoma. Libraries were prepared by immunoSEQ multiplex PCR; TCRdb keeps only in-frame clonotypes and omits some of them. The data show 20,000 to 25,000 clones, 80% seen once. Time point noted: baseline pretreatment blood. Treatment given: 15 Gy SBRT to primary tumor, nephrectomy 4 weeks later. The sample in question was blood, obtained from a patient whose treatment included radiotherapy and nephrectomy. The origin of the receptors is a man in his sixties with renal cell carcinoma.

In DNA form, the CDR3 reads TGTGCCAGCCAGGCGGGGCGGGAATTCTACGAGCAGTACTTC. Its translation: CASQAGREFYEQYF. The chain links TRBV18 to TRBJ2-7; possibly TRBD2 for D (6 bases). Trimming removed 8 bases from V and 3 bases from J, with 17 bases in between. Per the germline V gene, CDR1 is KGHSH and CDR2 is LQKENI. The CDR3 runs 14 residues.

The chain carries TRBV14 and TRBJ2-7; no reliable D call. The CDR3 has 11 amino acids. Per the germline V gene, CDR1 is SGHDN and CDR2 is FVKESK. The V end was cut by 1 base, the J end by 4 bases, with 2 bases between. The CDR3 is CASSQGYEQYF. Written as DNA, the CDR3 is TGTGCCAGCAGCCAAGGGTACGAGCAGTACTTC. Filled out from reference TRBV14 and TRBJ2-7, the complete variable domain reads EAGVTQFPSHSVIEKGQTVTLRCDPISGHDNLYWYRRVMGKEIKFLLHFVKESKQDESGMPNNRFLAERTGGTYSTLKVQPAELEDSGVYFCASSQGYEQYFGPGTRLTVT.

The J gene is TRBJ2-5, the V gene TRBV29-1; D might be TRBD2 (6 bases). CDR3 size: 17 residues. Germline V gene sequence: CDR1 SQVTM, CDR2 ANQGSEA. Trimming left V 1 base short and J 1 base short, with 19 bases between. This CDR3 reads CSVEGGPPQRAQETQYF. The CDR3 region has the DNA TGCAGCGTTGAAGGTGGACCGCCACAGCGGGCCCAAGAGACCCAGTACTTC.

The V call is TRBV19, the J call TRBJ1-1, with 7 bases matching TRBD1. This CDR3 region has 14 residues. V was pared by 4 bases and J by 4 bases, with 6 bases of the junction left unmatched. From germline, CDR1 is LNHDA and CDR2 SQIVND (reference sequence). DNA for the CDR3: TGTGCCAGTAGTAGGCGGGCAGGGGGCACTGAAGCTTTCTTT. It codes for CASSRRAGGTEAFF.

The chain couples TRBV6-5 to TRBJ2-7, with D perhaps TRBD1 (7 bases). V shed 6 bases and J shed 6 bases, with 18 bases lying between them. Per the germline V gene, CDR1 is MNHEY and CDR2 is SVGAGI. The CDR3 spans 14 residues. CDR3 in amino acids: CASRLIGGGPEQYF. The CDR3, as DNA: TGTGCCAGCAGGCTAATAGGAGGGGGCCCCGAGCAGTACTTC.

V and J are TRBV5-6 and TRBJ1-6; D ambiguous. The ends were cut back, 2 bases at V and 4 bases at J, with 7 bases in the middle. The CDR3 runs to 14 residues. From germline, CDR1 is SGHDT and CDR2 YYEEEE. CDR3 DNA: TGTGCCAGCAGCTTACAGATTTATAATTCACCCCTCCACTTT. It is translated as CASSLQIYNSPLHF.

Only a few counts were recorded for this clone. The gene calls are TRBV7-2 and TRBJ1-2, with 8 nucleotides matching TRBD1. Trimming at V came to 0 bases and at J to 4 bases, leaving 1 base not matched to a gene. This CDR3 region has 14 residues. Looked up from germline, CDR1 is SGHTA and CDR2 is FQGNSA. The CDR3 spells CASSLAGQGYGYTF. Here the CDR3 DNA reads TGTGCCAGCAGCTTAGCAGGACAGGGCTATGGCTACACCTTC.

The J gene is TRBJ2-3, the V gene TRBV7-2, with D unclear. The CDR3 has 17 residues. In germline, CDR1 is SGHTA, CDR2 FQGNSA. Trimming shortened V by 4 bases and J by 1 base, and 18 bases separated the two germline ends. In DNA, the CDR3 is TGTGCCAGCAGCTCCACAGCTTCTAGATGGGGCACAGATACGCAGTATTTT. As protein: CASSSTASRWGTDTQYF.

Of note for this clone: At one end, the junction sequence differs from germline, possibly due to a read error. The rearrangement links TRBV7-7 to TRBJ2-7; TRBD2 matches at 7 bases. There are 14 residues in the CDR3. Looked up from germline, CDR1 is SSHAT and CDR2 is FNYEAQ (reference sequence). The CDR3 DNA sequence: TGTGCTAGCAGCTTAGGCGGGAGTAACAACGAGCAGTACTTC. Its protein product is CASSLGGSNNEQYF.

The chain couples TRBV7-2 to TRBJ2-5; tentatively, D is TRBD1 (6 bases). Per germline, CDR1 SGHTA and CDR2 FQGNSA. V was shortened by 5 bases and J by 5 bases, with 18 bases between the two germline ends. The CDR3 runs to 15 residues. The CDR3 bases are TGTGCCAGCAGCCCAAACCGGCAGGGGTGGGAGACCCAGTACTTC. This gives the protein CASSPNRQGWETQYF. Drawing the rest from reference TRBV7-2 and TRBJ2-5, the complete variable domain is GAGVSQSPSNKVTEKGKDVELRCDPISGHTALYWYRQSLGQGLEFLIYFQGNSAPDKSGLPSDRFSAERTGGSVSTLTIQRTQQEDSAVYLCASSPNRQGWETQYFGPGTRLLVL.

The chain carries TRBV9 and TRBJ2-5, with D possibly TRBD1 on 5 matching bases. The CDR3 is made up of 16 amino acids. In germline, CDR1 is SGDLS, CDR2 YYNGEE. Trimming removed 4 bases from V and 4 bases from J, with 20 bases in between. CDR3 sequence: CASSLLGGRVGETQYF. CDR3 DNA sequence: TGTGCCAGCAGCCTCTTAGGCGGCAGGGTTGGAGAGACCCAGTACTTC. The whole variable domain, filled in from reference TRBV9 and TRBJ2-5, reads DSGVTQTPKHLITATGQRVTLRCSPRSGDLSVYWYQQSLDQGLQFLIQYYNGEERAKGNILERFSAQQFPDLHSELNLSSLELGDSALYFCASSLLGGRVGETQYFGPGTRLLVL.

This clone was found a few times. This chain joins TRBV27 and TRBJ1-4; TRBD1 matches at 7 bases. Germline V gene lookup returns CDR1 MNHEY and CDR2 SMNVEV (reference sequence). With 5 bases clipped from V and 7 bases from J, the junction kept 7 bases outside the gene matches. The CDR3 length is 14 residues. In nucleotides, the CDR3 is TGTGCCAGCAGTCCGACAGGGTGGAGTGAAAAACTGTTTTTT. It yields the protein CASSPTGWSEKLFF.

The count of this clone is one. The chain uses TRBV21-1 and TRBJ2-1. TRBV21-1 is noted as a pseudogene. CDR3 size: 15 residues. DNA of the CDR3: TGTGCCAGCAGCAAAGTGGAAGGCCTCTACAATGAGCAGTTCTTC. The encoded protein is CASSKVEGLYNEQFF.

The chain links TRBV19 to TRBJ2-1, with 7 bases fitting TRBD1. This CDR3 region has 17 residues. V dropped 6 bases and J dropped 7; count of bases not matched to a gene: 18. The germline V gene encodes CDR1 LNHDA and CDR2 SQIVND (reference sequence). The CDR3 DNA reads TGTGCCAGTAGCAGGGACAGTGTCAAGACTACCCGGAATGAGCAGTTCTTC. It translates to CASSRDSVKTTRNEQFF.

The V and J genes are TRBV14 and TRBJ2-7; possibly TRBD1 for D (5 bases). In germline, CDR1 is SGHDN, CDR2 FVKESK. Trimming stripped 1 base from V and 2 bases from J, with 15 bases between. The CDR3 has 16 amino acids. The CDR3 coding sequence is TGTGCCAGCAGCCAAGCTGGGGCACCACGAACCTACGAGCAGTACTTC. Protein product: CASSQAGAPRTYEQYF.

This clone appeared a single time. The J gene is TRBJ1-2, the V gene TRBV27; D perhaps matches TRBD1 (5 bases). The CDR3 length is 12 residues. The germline V gene encodes CDR1 MNHEY and CDR2 SMNVEV (reference sequence). The germline V and J ends were trimmed by 6 bases and 8 bases, with 13 bases remaining between them. The CDR3 DNA reads as TGTGCCAGCAGCCCCGCGGGACGAGGCTACACCTTC. It specifies CASSPAGRGYTF.